This passage covers 2 T cell receptor beta chains from one sample sequenced in a study of T cells in Graves' hyperthyroidism and ophthalmopathy (dated by TCRdb to the late 2010s). Library generation was performed with multiplex PCR. Sequencer: Illumina HiSeq 2000. TCR beta CDR3 regions were amplified from RNA transcripts. The TCR CDR3 was subjected to a first round of RT-PCR using the HTBI primer set and the Qiagen OneStep RT-PCR kit. TCRdb reanalyzed the raw reads on its own, using fastp at Q25 for trimming and MiXCR for clone calling, and kept in-frame beta chains. Duplicate CDR3 protein sequences are folded into a single record with the most common DNA and genes. In all, the sample holds approximately 740,000 distinct CDR3 sequences, and roughly 15% of those were seen once. The ten largest clones add up to 10% to 13% of the sample. Sequencing was done on a sample of blood. Receptors were obtained from a woman aged 18-35 years with Graves' hyperthyroidism.

The chain combines TRBV30 with TRBJ1-3; D remains unclear. Trimming stripped 5 bases from V and 6 bases from J, with 5 bases between. Germline lookup yields CDR1 GTSNPN and CDR2 SVGIG (reference sequence). This CDR3 is built from 10 residues. CDR3 nucleotide sequence: TGTGCCTGGGGAACAAACACCATATATTTT. It codes for CAWGTNTIYF. The full variable domain, with the rest looked up from reference TRBV30 and TRBJ1-3, is SQTIHQWPATLVQPVGSPLSLECTVEGTSNPNLYWYRQAAGRGLQLLFYSVGIGQISSEVPQNLSASRPQDRQFILSSKKLLLSDSGFYLCAWGTNTIYFGEGSWLTVV.

This clonotype was observed a few times. Mismatch with germline at one junction end may stem from a read error. This chain links TRBV19 with TRBJ2-1; 10 bases line up with TRBD2. CDR1 is LNHDA, CDR2 SQIVND, per germline (reference sequence). The CDR3 has 15 amino acids. CDR3 DNA: TGTGCCTGTAGTATCGGACTAGCGGTCTACAATGAGCAGTTCTTC. It yields the protein CACSIGLAVYNEQFF.